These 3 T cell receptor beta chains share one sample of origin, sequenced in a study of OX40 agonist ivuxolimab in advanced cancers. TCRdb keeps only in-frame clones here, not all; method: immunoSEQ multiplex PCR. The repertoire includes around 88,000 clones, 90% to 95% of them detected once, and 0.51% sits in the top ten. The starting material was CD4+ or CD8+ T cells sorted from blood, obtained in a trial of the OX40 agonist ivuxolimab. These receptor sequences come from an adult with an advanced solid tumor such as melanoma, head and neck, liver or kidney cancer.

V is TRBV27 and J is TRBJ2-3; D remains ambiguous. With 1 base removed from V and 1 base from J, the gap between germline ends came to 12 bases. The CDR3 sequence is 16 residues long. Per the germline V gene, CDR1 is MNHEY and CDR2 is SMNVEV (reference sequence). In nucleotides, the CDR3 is TGTGCCAGCAGTTTATATGGGTTTGGAGGCACAGATACGCAGTATTTT. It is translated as CASSLYGFGGTDTQYF.

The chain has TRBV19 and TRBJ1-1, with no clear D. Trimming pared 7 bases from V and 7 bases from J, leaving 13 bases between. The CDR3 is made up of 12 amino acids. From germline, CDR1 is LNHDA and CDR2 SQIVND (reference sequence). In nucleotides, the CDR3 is TGTGCCAGTACCCGAGACCGGAATGAAGCTTTCTTT. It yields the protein CASTRDRNEAFF. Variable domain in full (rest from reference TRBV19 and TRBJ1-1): DGGITQSPKYLFRKEGQNVTLSCEQNLNHDAMYWYRQDPGQGLRLIYYSQIVNDFQKGDIAEGYSVSREKKESFPLTVTSAQKNPTAFYLCASTRDRNEAFFGQGTRLTVV.

The CDR3: CAWSAGPITGNTIYF. DNA for the CDR3: TGTGCCTGGAGTGCGGGACCTATTACTGGAAACACCATATATTTT. The rearrangement links TRBV30 to TRBJ1-3; TRBD1 might be the D (5 bases). The CDR3 is made up of 15 amino acids. V was pared by 1 base and J by 2 bases, with 12 bases between. Germline V lookup: CDR1 GTSNPN, CDR2 SVGIG (reference sequence).